This paragraph reports one T cell receptor (beta chain). The data were taken from a study of shared clonotypes between healthy human individuals. Using immunoSEQ multiplex PCR, the repertoire was profiled, and TCRdb retains in-frame clones only, with some absent. The data hold fewer than 3 million clones, with around 90% observed a single time. Trimming left V 8 bases short and J 0 bases short, with 4 bases between. Germline V CDR1 and CDR2: SGHVS, FNYEAQ. This CDR3 has 11 amino acids. This chain joins TRBV7-6 and TRBJ2-5; D not certain. The sequence was obtained from a man aged 18 to 30 in good health. Some clones in this sample may be carry-over from other donors' samples. The sequenced sample consisted of naive CD4+ T cells from PBMCs. Specified subset: CD45RA+ positively selected. This chain's CDR3 is CASRYQETQYF. The CDR3 nucleotides are TGTGCCAGCCGGTACCAAGAGACCCAGTACTTC.